These 32 T cell receptor beta chains share one sample of origin, sequenced in a study of T cell repertoires in cytomegalovirus infection. TCRdb re-analysed the reads in MiXCR, keeping a single row per CDR3 protein. Here the sample spans more than 350,000 distinct CDR3 sequences, approximately 30% being singletons. Material for sequencing was PBMCs. Receptors were obtained from a human donor in good health (CMV status not recorded). Some clones in this sample may be carry-over from other donors' samples.

In this sample, this clonotype turned up a few times. The V gene is TRBV7-2, the J gene TRBJ1-1; D gene ambiguous. The CDR3 totals 14 residues. Trimming removed 2 bases at V and 1 base at J, with 8 bases between. The germline CDR1 and CDR2 sequences are SGHTA and FQGNSA. CDR3: CASSLFAKNTEAFF. The DNA of the CDR3 is TGTGCCAGCAGCTTATTCGCGAAGAACACTGAAGCTTTCTTT.

In this sample, this clonotype turned up a few times. The genes are TRBV19 and TRBJ1-1; TRBD1 agrees at 11 bases. The CDR3 totals 17 residues. The germline V gene has CDR1 LNHDA and CDR2 SQIVND (reference sequence). Trimming at V came to 5 bases and at J to 4 bases, leaving 12 bases not matched to a gene. CDR3 region: CASSQGWGGTGGTEAFF. DNA for the CDR3: TGTGCCAGTAGTCAAGGCTGGGGGGGGACAGGGGGCACTGAAGCTTTCTTT.

The J gene is TRBJ1-5, the V gene TRBV5-1, with 8 positions matching TRBD1. With 0 bases clipped from V and 1 base from J, the junction kept 3 bases outside the gene matches. CDR1 and CDR2 (germline): SGHRS, YFSETQ. CDR3 length: 16 residues. CDR3 amino acids: CASSLGTGMSNQPQHF. The CDR3 DNA is TGCGCCAGCAGCTTGGGGACAGGGATGAGCAATCAGCCCCAGCATTTT.

Only a few counts were recorded for this clonotype. The chain combines TRBV19 with TRBJ1-2, with 9 bases fitting TRBD1. CDR3 size: 14 residues. Germline lookup yields CDR1 LNHDA and CDR2 SQIVND (reference sequence). V lost 6 bases to trimming and J lost 4 bases; unmatched junction nucleotides: 6. DNA for the CDR3: TGTGCCAGTAGGACAACAGGGGGCACCTATGGCTACACCTTC. This sequence encodes CASRTTGGTYGYTF. Looking up the rest from reference TRBV19 and TRBJ1-2 gives the full variable domain: DGGITQSPKYLFRKEGQNVTLSCEQNLNHDAMYWYRQDPGQGLRLIYYSQIVNDFQKGDIAEGYSVSREKKESFPLTVTSAQKNPTAFYLCASRTTGGTYGYTFGSGTRLTVV.

This clonotype was seen a few times. V and J are TRBV14 and TRBJ2-3, with a tentative D call TRBD1 (6 bases). Germline V gene data show CDR1 as SGHDN and CDR2 as FVKESK. V was trimmed by 1 base and J by 3 bases, leaving 17 bases between them. CDR3 length: 17 residues. As DNA, the CDR3 is TGTGCCAGCAGCCAAGTTCGGCAGGGGATCGGGACAGATACGCAGTATTTT. It translates to CASSQVRQGIGTDTQYF.

CDR3 coding DNA: TGTGCCAGCGGCAGAGATATCTCTGGAAACACCATATATTTT. Its translation is CASGRDISGNTIYF. The gene calls are TRBV11-2 and TRBJ1-3, with unresolved D. V lost 8 bases and J lost 0, with 11 bases in between. Germline assignment: CDR1 SGHAT and CDR2 FQNNGV. The CDR3 runs to 14 residues.

The chain couples TRBV5-1 to TRBJ2-7, with D possibly TRBD1 on 6 matching bases. The germline V gene has CDR1 SGHRS and CDR2 YFSETQ. The CDR3 is 13 residues long. V was trimmed by 5 bases and J by 4 bases, leaving 13 bases between them. The CDR3 loop reads CASRPSQGYEQYF. As DNA, the CDR3 is TGCGCCAGCAGGCCATCTCAGGGGTACGAGCAGTACTTC.

This clonotype was recorded a few times. The CDR3 nucleotides read TGTGCCAGCAGTTCCGACAGCAACTATGGCTACACCTTC. The encoded protein is CASSSDSNYGYTF. The chain carries TRBV27 and TRBJ1-2; D possibly corresponds to TRBD1 (5 bases). This CDR3 is built from 13 residues. Trimming took 4 bases from V and 2 from J, leaving 8 bases between them. CDR1 and CDR2 (germline): MNHEY, SMNVEV (reference sequence).

Concerning this clonotype itself: A read error may produce the germline difference seen at one junction end. V is TRBV7-3 and J is TRBJ2-1, with a tentative D call TRBD2 (5 bases). This CDR3 has 12 amino acids. In germline, CDR1 is SGHTA, CDR2 FQGTGA. The CDR3 is CSSSSASGSQFF. The CDR3 DNA sequence: TGTTCCAGCAGCTCCGCCAGCGGTTCGCAGTTCTTC.

This clonotype was detected once. The chain has TRBV29-1 and TRBJ2-3; TRBD2 aligns across 10 bases. The CDR3 contains 17 residues. Trimming removed 4 bases from V and 2 bases from J; junction bases left unmatched: 12. Looked up from germline, CDR1 is SQVTM and CDR2 is ANQGSEA. The CDR3, as DNA: TGCAGCGTTGGATCTAGCGGGGGCAAAACCCTCACAGATACGCAGTATTTT. Translation: CSVGSSGGKTLTDTQYF.

In this sample, this clonotype turned up many times. V and J are TRBV7-2 and TRBJ2-1; 7 nucleotides agree with TRBD2. Germline V lookup: CDR1 SGHTA, CDR2 FQGNSA. J gave up 5 bases and V 5 bases, and 3 bases lay outside the gene matches. The CDR3 consists of 13 residues. The CDR3 protein is CASSRRGNNEQFF. CDR3 nucleotides: TGTGCCAGCAGCCGGCGGGGGAACAATGAGCAGTTCTTC. The entire variable domain, with the rest obtained from reference TRBV7-2 and TRBJ2-1, is as follows: GAGVSQSPSNKVTEKGKDVELRCDPISGHTALYWYRQSLGQGLEFLIYFQGNSAPDKSGLPSDRFSAERTGGSVSTLTIQRTQQEDSAVYLCASSRRGNNEQFFGPGTRLTVL.

V is TRBV19 and J is TRBJ2-2, with a tentative D call TRBD1 (6 bases). CDR3 size: 17 residues. The germline CDR1 and CDR2 sequences are LNHDA and SQIVND (reference sequence). Trimming pared 2 bases from V and 2 bases from J, leaving 15 bases between. The CDR3 here is CASSIPRRGVNTGELFF. The CDR3 DNA sequence: TGTGCCAGTAGTATACCCCGCAGGGGTGTTAACACCGGGGAGCTGTTTTTT. The variable domain in full, completed from reference TRBV19 and TRBJ2-2, reads DGGITQSPKYLFRKEGQNVTLSCEQNLNHDAMYWYRQDPGQGLRLIYYSQIVNDFQKGDIAEGYSVSREKKESFPLTVTSAQKNPTAFYLCASSIPRRGVNTGELFFGEGSRLTVL.

This clonotype was seen more than once but under ten times. The chain combines TRBV14 with TRBJ2-3, with 7 bases aligning to TRBD1. V gave up 0 bases and J gave up 2 bases; unmatched junction bases: 8. Germline lookup yields CDR1 SGHDN and CDR2 FVKESK. CDR3 length: 17 residues. CDR3 in DNA: TGTGCCAGCAGCCAAGATTTCAGGACAGGTTTCACAGATACGCAGTATTTT. Residues: CASSQDFRTGFTDTQYF.

The CDR3 region is CSVAARYNEQFF. The CDR3 DNA reads TGCAGCGTTGCGGCCCGTTACAATGAGCAGTTCTTC. The V gene is TRBV29-1, the J gene TRBJ2-1; D not resolved. CDR3 length: 12 amino acids. Germline V gene sequence: CDR1 SQVTM, CDR2 ANQGSEA. The germline V and J ends were trimmed by 4 bases and 4 bases, with 8 bases remaining between them.

CDR3: CASSGDRADTQYF. CDR3 sequence (DNA): TGTGCCAGCAGTGGGGACAGGGCGGATACGCAGTATTTT. The chain carries TRBV28 and TRBJ2-3; 9 nucleotides match TRBD1. The germline V gene has CDR1 MDHEN and CDR2 SYDVKM. Unmatched junction bases numbered 3, after V lost 5 bases and J lost 6 bases. The CDR3 runs 13 residues.

There are many counts of this clonotype. The chain combines TRBV7-2 with TRBJ1-6, with D perhaps TRBD1 (5 bases). The CDR3 loop spans 16 amino acids. Germline V lookup: CDR1 SGHTA, CDR2 FQGNSA. Trimming cost V 5 bases and J 0 bases, with 11 bases left between them. CDR3: CASSRQSSSYNSPLHF. In DNA, the CDR3 is TGTGCCAGCAGCCGACAGTCGAGCTCCTATAATTCACCCCTCCACTTT.

This clonotype was detected only a few times. The chain employs TRBV29-1 and TRBJ2-3; TRBD2 aligns across 8 bases. The CDR3 consists of 14 residues. V lost 6 bases and J lost 2; bases outside the gene matches: 7. The V gene's germline CDR1 is SQVTM and CDR2 ANQGSEA. CDR3 bases: TGCAGCGTGACCGGGACTAGGATCACAGATACGCAGTATTTT. Its protein product is CSVTGTRITDTQYF.

V and J are TRBV27 and TRBJ2-7; D gene uncertain. Germline values: CDR1 MNHEY, CDR2 SMNVEV (reference sequence). V shed 3 bases and J shed 2 bases, with 8 bases lying between them. The CDR3 totals 13 residues. This CDR3 is CASSFNPTYEQYF. In nucleotides, the CDR3 is TGTGCCAGCAGTTTTAACCCTACCTACGAGCAGTACTTC.

This clonotype came up many times. The rearrangement joins TRBV7-3 to TRBJ2-1, with 8 bases aligning to TRBD2. Germline V gene sequence: CDR1 SGHTA, CDR2 FQGTGA. J was trimmed by 3 bases and V by 5 bases; bases with no gene match: 9. The CDR3 consists of 16 residues. The CDR3 region is CASSPKRGGVYNEQFF. As DNA, the CDR3 is TGTGCCAGCAGCCCGAAACGGGGGGGGGTCTACAATGAGCAGTTCTTC.

This clonotype was seen only a few times. The CDR3 loop reads CASSLDAGGAGELFF. The CDR3 region has the DNA TGTGCCAGCAGCTTAGATGCAGGAGGGGCCGGGGAGCTGTTTTTT. This chain joins TRBV7-4 and TRBJ2-2; the D gene is possibly TRBD2 (6 bases). CDR3 length: 15 amino acids. Per the germline V gene, CDR1 is SGHVT and CDR2 is SQSDAQ. The V end was cut by 1 base, the J end by 6 bases, with 12 bases between.

V usage is TRBV29-1 and J usage is TRBJ1-1, with 7 bases lining up with TRBD1. The CDR3 loop spans 13 amino acids. Unmatched junction bases numbered 5, after V lost 3 bases and J lost 4 bases. The germline V gene has CDR1 SQVTM and CDR2 ANQGSEA. The CDR3 sequence: CSVETGSSTEAFF. The CDR3 coding sequence is TGCAGCGTTGAGACAGGGTCGAGCACTGAAGCTTTCTTT.

This chain links TRBV11-1 with TRBJ1-1; D uncertain. The germline V gene encodes CDR1 SGHAT and CDR2 FQDESV (reference sequence). Trimming stripped 2 bases from V and 1 base from J, with 14 bases between. CDR3 length: 16 amino acids. The CDR3 spells CASSLLTGIENTEAFF. CDR3 nucleotides: TGTGCCAGCAGCTTACTCACGGGGATCGAGAACACTGAAGCTTTCTTT.

This clonotype was seen at least ten times. The chain is built from TRBV7-2 and TRBJ2-2; 7 bases map to TRBD2. This CDR3 comprises 16 residues. Germline V gene sequence: CDR1 SGHTA, CDR2 FQGNSA. The trim removed 5 bases at V and 0 bases at J, leaving 6 bases unmatched. CDR3 DNA: TGTGCCAGCAGCGTAGGCGCGGGGGCGAACACCGGGGAGCTGTTTTTT. Amino acid sequence: CASSVGAGANTGELFF.

Remarks on this clonotype: This clone may be a read error of a much larger clone one base away. The conserved closing phenylalanine or tryptophan is absent in this CDR3, likely reflecting a read error. J is TRBJ2-1 and V is TRBV12-3 or TRBV12-4; TRBD1 is a possible D gene (5 bases). The CDR3 spans 15 residues. V was shortened by 7 bases and J by 0 bases, with 13 bases between the two germline ends. CDR3 DNA sequence: TGTGCCAGCAACAATAAGGGGATCTCCTACAATGAGCAGTTCTTA. It specifies CASNNKGISYNEQFL.

As concerns this clonotype: It may be a read error: a sequence one base away is much more abundant. The chain carries TRBV12-3 or TRBV12-4 and TRBJ1-5; possibly TRBD1 for D (6 bases). The CDR3 contains 13 residues. In nucleotides, the CDR3 is TGTGCCAGCAGGGACAGCTGGGATCATCCCCAGCATTTT. Translating gives CASRDSWDHPQHF.

Remarks on this clonotype: A much larger clone differs from this one at a single base, so this may be a read error. This chain connects TRBV6-6 to TRBJ2-7; no clear D gene. CDR1 and CDR2 from the germline V gene are MNHNY and SVGAGI (reference sequence). The CDR3 contains 11 residues. Trimming removed 6 bases from V and 2 bases from J, with 5 bases in between. CDR3 loop: CASSDPYEQYF. CDR3 in DNA: TGTGCCAGCAGCGACCCCTACGAGCAGTACTTC.

A few counts support this clonotype. V gene TRBV4-3 combines with J gene TRBJ2-2; no definite D call. Trimming pared 0 bases from V and 5 bases from J, leaving 10 bases between. Germline values: CDR1 LGHNA, CDR2 YSLEER. The CDR3 runs to 15 residues. This CDR3 is CASSQDGSLTGELFF. Here the CDR3 DNA reads TGCGCCAGCAGCCAAGACGGCTCCTTGACCGGGGAGCTGTTTTTT.

J is TRBJ1-1 and V is TRBV19; D gene uncertain. This CDR3 has 14 residues. CDR1 and CDR2 (germline): LNHDA, SQIVND (reference sequence). V lost 4 bases and J 3 bases, leaving 12 bases between the germline ends. In DNA form, the CDR3 reads TGTGCCAGTAGTACCCATCGAGGGTACACTGAAGCTTTCTTT. This translates into CASSTHRGYTEAFF.

Turning to this clonotype: An end of the junction does not agree with germline; a read error may underlie this. The gene calls are TRBV12-3 or TRBV12-4 and TRBJ1-5; D unclear. The CDR3 covers 15 residues. The CDR3 region is CDSSLASAMTQPQHF. The CDR3 region has the DNA TGTGACAGCAGTTTAGCTTCTGCCATGACTCAGCCCCAGCATTTT.

The chain recombines TRBV23-1 with TRBJ2-7; D not resolved. TRBV23-1 falls under the ORF class, with uncertain function. The CDR3 is 15 amino acids. V lost 7 bases to trimming and J lost 2 bases, with 18 bases between them. CDR3 DNA: TGCGCCAGCACTCAGGAGTCCCGGTCCCCCTACGAGCAGTACTTC. It translates to CASTQESRSPYEQYF.

About this clonotype: This is likely a read error, given that the CDR3 carries no conserved phenylalanine or tryptophan at its end. This chain links TRBV19 with TRBJ1-5; D gene ambiguous. CDR3 length: 14 residues. CDR1 is LNHDA and CDR2 is SQIVND in the germline V gene (reference sequence). The V end lost 4 bases, the J end lost 7 bases, and 14 bases lay between the germline ends. The CDR3 sequence is CASSTLGGPQPQHC. The CDR3 DNA reads as TGTGCCAGTAGTACGCTTGGAGGACCACAGCCCCAGCATTGT.

This clonotype was observed a single time. The final CDR3 position lacks the conserved phenylalanine or tryptophan, pointing to a likely read error. J is TRBJ1-2 and V is TRBV28; 8 bases are shared with TRBD1. In germline, CDR1 is MDHEN, CDR2 SYDVKM. The V segment lost 7 bases and the J segment 5 bases; nucleotides outside the gene matches: 21. The CDR3 covers 18 residues. CDR3 bases: TGTGCCAGCATTAATACCGGGACAGGAGGCTCGAGGATATATGGCTACACCTTA. This gives the protein CASINTGTGGSRIYGYTL.